These 2 T cell receptor beta chains came from one sample sequenced in a study of shared clonotypes between healthy human individuals. The table came from immunoSEQ multiplex PCR; TCRdb's copy has only in-frame clones and leaves some out. Seen here are over 2 million clones, 85% to 95% observed once, and the top ten hold approximately 0.13%. Input material: naive CD4+ T cells sorted from blood. Subset of the sample: CD45RA+ positively selected. Every receptor here comes from a man between 18 and 29 years old in good health.

This clone was found once. The gene calls are TRBV5-4 and TRBJ2-5; possibly TRBD1 or TRBD2 for D (6 bases each). Trimming shortened V by 4 bases and J by 2 bases, and 15 bases separated the two germline ends. This CDR3 contains 15 residues. The V gene's germline CDR1 is SGHNT and CDR2 YYREEE (reference sequence). CDR3 sequence reads: CASSRLQGTQETQYF. CDR3 in DNA: TGTGCCAGCAGCCGGCTGCAGGGGACTCAAGAGACCCAGTACTTC.

The V gene is TRBV25-1, the J gene TRBJ1-6; weak D call: TRBD1 (5 bases). Trimming cost V 9 bases and J 8 bases, with 14 bases left between them. Germline CDR1 reads MGHDK; CDR2 reads SYGVNS. CDR3 length equals 13 residues. The CDR3 DNA sequence: TGTGCCAGTAGATTCGGGGGGTATTCACCCCTCCACTTT. Protein: CASRFGGYSPLHF.